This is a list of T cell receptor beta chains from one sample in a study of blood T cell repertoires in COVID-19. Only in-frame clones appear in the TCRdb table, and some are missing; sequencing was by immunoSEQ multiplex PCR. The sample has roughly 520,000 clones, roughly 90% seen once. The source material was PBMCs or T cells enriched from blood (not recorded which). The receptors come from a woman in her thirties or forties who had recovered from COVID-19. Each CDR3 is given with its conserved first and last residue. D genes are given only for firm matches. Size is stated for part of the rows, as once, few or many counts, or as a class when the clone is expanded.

DNA: TGTGCCACCAGCAGAGATCTAGCAGGGGCTGGGAATCAGCCCCAGCATTTT
CDR3: CATSRDLAGAGNQPQHF
D: NA
J: TRBJ1-5
V: TRBV15
size: NA

DNA: TGTGCCAGCAGCCAAGGTTTAGCGGGAGATGGGTTCTTC
CDR3: CASSQGLAGDGFF
D: TRBD2
J: TRBJ2-1
V: TRBV3-1/TRBV3-2
size: NA

DNA: TGTGCCAGCTCACTTCCCCCGGACGGGGACACTGAAGCTTTCTTT
CDR3: CASSLPPDGDTEAFF
D: NA
J: TRBJ1-1
V: TRBV18
size: NA

DNA: TGTGCCAGCAGGCTCACAGGGAGATACTACTACGAGCAGTACTTC
CDR3: CASRLTGRYYYEQYF
D: NA
J: TRBJ2-7
V: TRBV27
size: NA

DNA: TGTGCCAGCAGCTTAGGGACCGGGGGATATGGCTACACCTTC
CDR3: CASSLGTGGYGYTF
D: NA
J: TRBJ1-2
V: TRBV7-6
size: NA

DNA: TGTGCCAGCAGCGGCCCAGCGGGGTACCAAGAGACCCAGTACTTC
CDR3: CASSGPAGYQETQYF
D: TRBD2
J: TRBJ2-5
V: TRBV5-6
size: NA

DNA: TGTGCCAGCAGCGCACTAGTGGCAGGGGCTGGGGCCAACGTCCTGACTTTC
CDR3: CASSALVAGAGANVLTF
D: NA
J: TRBJ2-6
V: TRBV7-2
size: NA

DNA: TGTGCCACCAGTGATACAGGGTATAGTGAGCAGTTCTTC
CDR3: CATSDTGYSEQFF
D: NA
J: TRBJ2-1
V: TRBV24-1
size: NA

DNA: TGTGCCAGCAGCGTGGAGACAGTCTCCTACGAGCAGTACTTC
CDR3: CASSVETVSYEQYF
D: NA
J: TRBJ2-7
V: TRBV11-2
size: NA

DNA: TGTGCCTGGAGTCCAAACTTACCCCTTTACGAGCAGTACTTC
CDR3: CAWSPNLPLYEQYF
D: NA
J: TRBJ2-7
V: TRBV30
size: many

DNA: TGTGCCAGCAGCCAACCGGGGGAGAGGTCCTACGAGCAGTACTTC
CDR3: CASSQPGERSYEQYF
D: NA
J: TRBJ2-7
V: TRBV4-2
size: NA

DNA: TGCAGCGTTGGGGGGGGAACTAGCGGAATACTCTACAATGAGCAGTTCTTC
CDR3: CSVGGGTSGILYNEQFF
D: TRBD2
J: TRBJ2-1
V: TRBV29-1
size: NA

DNA: TGTGCCAGCGACAGGGGAAACACCGGGGAGCTGTTTTTT
CDR3: CASDRGNTGELFF
D: TRBD1
J: TRBJ2-2
V: TRBV6-5
size: few

DNA: TGTGCCAGTAGTGTCGAGTTCCGCAATTCACCCCTCCACTTT
CDR3: CASSVEFRNSPLHF
D: NA
J: TRBJ1-6
V: TRBV19
size: NA

DNA: TGTGCCAGCAGTTCGACTAGCGGAGTCCTACGGGAGCAGTACTTC
CDR3: CASSSTSGVLREQYF
D: TRBD2
J: TRBJ2-7
V: TRBV28
size: once

DNA: TGTGCCAGCAGCTCCCGGGACAGGGGGTTAAGGGCCAACGTCCTGACTTTC
CDR3: CASSSRDRGLRANVLTF
D: TRBD1
J: TRBJ2-6
V: TRBV2
size: NA

DNA: TGTGCCAGTAGTCCCCCGGGACTAGCGAGCACCGGGGAGCTGTTTTTT
CDR3: CASSPPGLASTGELFF
D: TRBD2
J: TRBJ2-2
V: TRBV19
size: NA

DNA: TGTGCCAGCAGTCGCAGGGGGGCCGGATTCAATCAGCCCCAGCATTTT
CDR3: CASSRRGAGFNQPQHF
D: TRBD1
J: TRBJ1-5
V: TRBV6-2/TRBV6-3
size: once

DNA: TGTGCCAGCAGCTTAGGAATTGTGGGAGCGGGAGACAATGAGCAGTTCTTC
CDR3: CASSLGIVGAGDNEQFF
D: TRBD2
J: TRBJ2-1
V: TRBV7-9
size: NA

DNA: TGCGCCAGCAGCCCGGGACAGGGGACGAATGAGCAGTTCTTC
CDR3: CASSPGQGTNEQFF
D: TRBD1
J: TRBJ2-1
V: TRBV5-1
size: NA

DNA: TGTGCCAGCAGCTTAAGTCTAGCGGTAGATACGCAGTATTTT
CDR3: CASSLSLAVDTQYF
D: TRBD2
J: TRBJ2-3
V: TRBV7-2
size: once

DNA: TGTGCCAGCAGCTTAGCGAGACTAGCGGGATACACCGGGGAGCTGTTTTTT
CDR3: CASSLARLAGYTGELFF
D: TRBD2
J: TRBJ2-2
V: TRBV7-2
size: once

DNA: TGTGCCACCAGCAGGTCGGACAGGGGGGATCAGCCCCAGCATTTT
CDR3: CATSRSDRGDQPQHF
D: TRBD1
J: TRBJ1-5
V: TRBV15
size: once

DNA: TGTGCCAGTACACTGACAGGGGTCACAGATACGCAGTATTTT
CDR3: CASTLTGVTDTQYF
D: TRBD1
J: TRBJ2-3
V: TRBV19
size: NA